A single sample is the source of the 2 T cell receptor beta chains below, sequenced in a study of technical replicates of blood from a few donors. TCRdb's copy holds only in-frame clones and misses some; the assay was immunoSEQ multiplex PCR. This sample has some 87,000 clones, with 85% to 95% found just once. Material for sequencing was T cells isolated from PBMCs. Source of these receptors: a human donor in good health.

The chain is built from TRBV4-1 and TRBJ2-7, with D possibly matching TRBD1 (5 bases). Germline CDR1 MGHRA, CDR2 YSYEKL. The CDR3 sequence is 13 residues long. The germline V and J ends were trimmed by 2 bases and 3 bases, with 8 bases remaining between them. CDR3 in amino acids: CASSQLRGYEQYF. The CDR3 region has the DNA TGCGCCAGCAGCCAATTAAGGGGCTACGAGCAGTACTTC.

The rearrangement uses TRBV27 and TRBJ1-1; TRBD1 is a possible D gene (6 bases). With 9 bases removed from V and 2 bases from J, the gap between germline ends came to 22 bases. The germline V gene encodes CDR1 MNHEY and CDR2 SMNVEV (reference sequence). The CDR3 totals 16 residues. CDR3: CASYSPLRDKNTEAFF. CDR3 bases: TGTGCCAGTTATAGCCCCCTCCGGGACAAAAACACTGAAGCTTTCTTT.